The clone carrying this T cell receptor beta chain was found a few times. A second about 6 to 12 cycle PCR used barcoded and J-beta primers. TCRdb recomputed calls from the 5' RACE reads with MiXCR, one row per CDR3 protein. In the table there are around 2 million distinct CDR3 sequences, about two fifths of which are singletons. Germline assignment: CDR1 MNHEY and CDR2 SVGEGT. The CDR3 has 14 amino acids. Trimming removed 0 bases from V and 2 bases from J, with 5 bases in between. The sample comes from a study of blood T cells in healthy people across ages. Every participating donor contributed around 9.5 milliliters of peripheral blood through a draw.

Sequencing used blood. The chain joins TRBV6-2 or TRBV6-3 to TRBJ2-1; D unresolved. The receptor was isolated from a human donor in good health. CDR3 nucleotide sequence: TGTGCCAGCAGTTACTCGATTACCTACAATGAGCAGTTCTTC. Its translation is CASSYSITYNEQFF.